Listed here is a single T cell receptor (beta chain). The sample is drawn from a study of OX40 agonist ivuxolimab in advanced cancers. The CDR3 runs 13 residues. Per the germline V gene, CDR1 is SQVTM and CDR2 is ANQGSEA. V shed 6 bases, J shed 2 bases, and the junction held 6 bases outside the gene matches. This table comes from immunoSEQ multiplex PCR, and its TCRdb copy is limited to in-frame clones, with some not included. The table includes about 46,000 clones, 70% to 90% detected once. The source of this sequence is an adult with an advanced solid tumor such as melanoma, head and neck, liver or kidney cancer. Source: CD4+ or CD8+ T cells sorted from blood, taken in a trial of the OX40 agonist ivuxolimab. The rearrangement links TRBV29-1 to TRBJ1-2, with 7 bases that match TRBD1. The CDR3 coding sequence is TGCAGCGTCCGGGACAGCGCCAACTATGGCTACACCTTC. It yields the protein CSVRDSANYGYTF.